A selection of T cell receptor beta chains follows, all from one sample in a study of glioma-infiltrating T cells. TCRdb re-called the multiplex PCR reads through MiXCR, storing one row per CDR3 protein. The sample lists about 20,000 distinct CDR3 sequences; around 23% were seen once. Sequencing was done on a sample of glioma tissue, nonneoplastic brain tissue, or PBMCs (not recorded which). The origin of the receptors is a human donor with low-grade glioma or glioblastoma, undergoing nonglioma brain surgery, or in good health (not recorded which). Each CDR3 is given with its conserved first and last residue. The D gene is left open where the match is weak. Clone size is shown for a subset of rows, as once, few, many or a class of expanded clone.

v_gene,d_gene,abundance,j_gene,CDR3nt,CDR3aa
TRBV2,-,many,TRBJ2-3,TGTGCCAGCAGTCTCACGGGGGGCACAGATACGCAGTATTTT,CASSLTGGTDTQYF
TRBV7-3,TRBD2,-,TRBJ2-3,TGTGTCAGCAGCTTAAGGCTAGCGGGGGGCACAGATACGCAGTATTTT,CVSSLRLAGGTDTQYF
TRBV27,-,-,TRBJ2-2,TGTGCCAGCAGCCCGGACACCGGGGAGCTGTTTTTT,CASSPDTGELFF
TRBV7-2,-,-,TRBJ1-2,TGTGCCGGCAAATCGGCCCACTATGGCTACACCTTC,CAGKSAHYGYTF
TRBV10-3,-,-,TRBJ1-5,TGTGCCATCAGTGATCCCGGGGGACCAATCCAAAATCAGCCCCAGCATTTT,CAISDPGGPIQNQPQHF
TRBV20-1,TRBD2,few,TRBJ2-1,TGCAGTGCTAGAGGGCTAGCGGGTGGGTTTCAAAATGAGCAGTTCTTC,CSARGLAGGFQNEQFF
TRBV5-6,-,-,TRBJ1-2,TGTGCCAGCAGCTTGGAGGTTGGCTATGGCTACACCTTC,CASSLEVGYGYTF
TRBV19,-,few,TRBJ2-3,TGTGCCAGTAGTATCCTAGCTCCCACAGATACGCAGTATTTT,CASSILAPTDTQYF
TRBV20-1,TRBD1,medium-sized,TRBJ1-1,TGCAGTGCCAGGGGGCAGGGAGGGACTGAAGCTTTCTTT,CSARGQGGTEAFF
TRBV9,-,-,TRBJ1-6,TGTGCCAGCAGCCCTTCCGACACTTATAATTCACCCCTCCACTTT,CASSPSDTYNSPLHF
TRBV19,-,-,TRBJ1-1,TGTGCCAGTAGTCTCGACCTAGGAGATCACCGTGAAGCTTTCTTT,CASSLDLGDHREAFF
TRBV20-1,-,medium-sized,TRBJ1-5,TGCAGTGCTAGACTGGCAGCCTATAGCAATCAGCCCCAGCATTTT,CSARLAAYSNQPQHF
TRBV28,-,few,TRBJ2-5,TGTGCCAGCAGCCCGGGAAGGTCTACGCTCCAGTACTTC,CASSPGRSTLQYF
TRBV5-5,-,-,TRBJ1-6,TGTGCCAGCAGCTTGATTGGATGGGGACCCAATTCACCCCTCCACTTT,CASSLIGWGPNSPLHF
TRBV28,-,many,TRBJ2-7,TGTGCCAGCAGTTTCAGGGGACTACGATCCTACGAGCAGTACTTC,CASSFRGLRSYEQYF
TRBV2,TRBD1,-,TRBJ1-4,TGTGCCAGCAGTGTCAGGGACAGGGGGCTCGGGGAAAAACTGTTTTTT,CASSVRDRGLGEKLFF
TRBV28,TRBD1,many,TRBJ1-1,TGTGCCAGCACTAGCCCAGGGGGCTTGAACACTGAAGCTTTCTTT,CASTSPGGLNTEAFF
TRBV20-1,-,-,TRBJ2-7,TGCAGTGCCAGCATGCGGGCAGGCCGCTCCTACGAGCAGTACTTC,CSASMRAGRSYEQYF
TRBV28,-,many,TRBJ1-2,TGTGCCAGCTACGTGATGGGGGACGGCTACACCTTC,CASYVMGDGYTF
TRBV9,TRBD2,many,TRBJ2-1,TGTGCCAGCAGCTCTAATCCGGGGGGGGCCTGGGATGAGCAGTTCTTC,CASSSNPGGAWDEQFF
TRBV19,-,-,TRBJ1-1,TGTGCCAGTAGTATTGCAGGGCCTGGTGAAGCTTTCTTT,CASSIAGPGEAFF
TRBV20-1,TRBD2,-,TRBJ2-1,TGCAGTGCTAGAGATAATAGCGGGGGCTTACACTACAATGAGCAGTTCTTC,CSARDNSGGLHYNEQFF
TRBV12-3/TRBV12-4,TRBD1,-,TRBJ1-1,TGTGCCAGCCGAAGGTCCACCGGGGGACAGGGGGCGACTGAAGCTTTCTTT,CASRRSTGGQGATEAFF
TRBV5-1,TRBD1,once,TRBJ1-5,TGCGCCAGCAAACCTTGGACAGGCGAGAGTCAGCCCCAGCATTTT,CASKPWTGESQPQHF
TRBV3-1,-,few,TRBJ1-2,TGTGCCAGCAGCGCTAGGGGTTATGGCTACACCTTC,CASSARGYGYTF
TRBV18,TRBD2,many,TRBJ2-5,TGTGCCAGCTCACGACCGGGGCTAGCGGGGAAAGAGACCCAGTACTTC,CASSRPGLAGKETQYF
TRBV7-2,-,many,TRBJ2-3,TGTGCCAGCAGCTTGGCGGGCCGCGCAGATACGCAGTATTTT,CASSLAGRADTQYF
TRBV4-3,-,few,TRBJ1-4,TGCGCCAGCAGCCAAGATGGCCGCACAGGGAATGAAAAACTGTTTTTT,CASSQDGRTGNEKLFF
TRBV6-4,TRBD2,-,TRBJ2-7,TGTGCCAGCAGCGACCCGACTAGCGGGGTCCCCTCCGAGCAGTACTTC,CASSDPTSGVPSEQYF
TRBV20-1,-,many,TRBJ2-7,TGCAGTGCTAGAGATGAGGGGAAGAAGAGATACGAGCAGTACTTC,CSARDEGKKRYEQYF
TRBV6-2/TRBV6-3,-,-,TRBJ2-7,TGTGCCAGCAGTGGAAGTAACTCCTACGAGCAGTACTTC,CASSGSNSYEQYF
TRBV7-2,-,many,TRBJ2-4,TGTGCCAGCAGCCCTAATCCGATTATTCAGTACTTC,CASSPNPIIQYF
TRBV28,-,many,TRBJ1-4,TGTGCCAGCAGTTTATCGGCCCTTGCTTCTGCGTTTTTT,CASSLSALASAFF
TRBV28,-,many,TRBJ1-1,TGTGCCAGCAGTTTGGGGGCTCCGAACACTGAAGCTTTCTTT,CASSLGAPNTEAFF
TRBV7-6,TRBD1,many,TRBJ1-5,TGTGCCAGCAGCTTAAGGACAGGGAGTTCGGGGCCCCAGCATTTT,CASSLRTGSSGPQHF
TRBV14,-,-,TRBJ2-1,TGTGCCAGCATTCTCGGGCCTTCCTACAATGAGCAGTTCTTC,CASILGPSYNEQFF
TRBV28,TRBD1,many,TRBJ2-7,TGTGCCAGCAGTTCGGTGGGACAGGGGAACTTCTACGAGCAGTACTTC,CASSSVGQGNFYEQYF
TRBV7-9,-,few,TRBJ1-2,TGTGCCAGCAGCTTATCCCGGCAAGCAGACACCTTC,CASSLSRQADTF
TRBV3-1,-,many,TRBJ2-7,TGTGCCAGCAATAACGCCTACCTAGGGAACTACGAGCAGTACTTC,CASNNAYLGNYEQYF
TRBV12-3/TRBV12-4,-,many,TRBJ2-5,TGTGCCAGCAGCATGGGGCAGTACCAAGAGACCCAGTACTTC,CASSMGQYQETQYF
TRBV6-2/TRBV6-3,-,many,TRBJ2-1,TGTGCCAGCAGTTATCTCGGGGACTTACTCTACAATGAGCAGTTCTTC,CASSYLGDLLYNEQFF
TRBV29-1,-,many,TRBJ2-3,TGCAGCGTTGAAGAACCCATAGTCACAGATACGCAGTATTTT,CSVEEPIVTDTQYF
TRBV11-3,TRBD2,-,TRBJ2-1,TGTGCCAGCAGCTTACGAGCGGGGGGGCATGAGCAGTTCTTC,CASSLRAGGHEQFF
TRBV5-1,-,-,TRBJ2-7,TGCGCCCGCAGCTTCCTGACAGACCCAACCTACGAGCAGTACTTC,CARSFLTDPTYEQYF
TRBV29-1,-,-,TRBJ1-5,TGCAGCGTGGGGGACGGGAATCAGCCCCAGCATTTT,CSVGDGNQPQHF
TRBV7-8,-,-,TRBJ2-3,TGTGCCAGCTCCCAAGGGCGGATGGATACGCAGTATTTT,CASSQGRMDTQYF
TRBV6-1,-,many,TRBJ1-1,TGTGCCAGCAGCCCGAACACTGAAGCTTTCTTT,CASSPNTEAFF
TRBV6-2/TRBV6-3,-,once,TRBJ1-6,TGTGCCAGCAGTTCCAAGAATTCACCCCTCCACTTT,CASSSKNSPLHF
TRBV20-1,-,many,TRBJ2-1,TGCAGTGCTAGAGCCCGGGGGCAGGAGCAGTTCTTC,CSARARGQEQFF
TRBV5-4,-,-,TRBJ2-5,TGTGCCAGCAGCCTTGGGTCGGGGGAGACCCAGTACTTC,CASSLGSGETQYF
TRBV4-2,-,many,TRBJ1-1,TGTGCCAGCAGCCCAGGACATTCGAACACTGAAGCTTTCTTT,CASSPGHSNTEAFF
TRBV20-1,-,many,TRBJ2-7,TGCAGTGCCGACGATACACACGAGCAGTACTTC,CSADDTHEQYF
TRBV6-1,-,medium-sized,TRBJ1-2,TGTGCCAGCAGCGGGGAGATTACTAACTATGGCTACACCTTC,CASSGEITNYGYTF
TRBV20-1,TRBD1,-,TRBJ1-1,TGCAGTGACGGGACAGGGGTTTCTGCTGAAGCTTTCTTT,CSDGTGVSAEAFF
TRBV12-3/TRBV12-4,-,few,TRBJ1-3,TGTGCCAGCAGTCCTCCACTTAGGGGGGCAGGAAACACCATATATTTT,CASSPPLRGAGNTIYF
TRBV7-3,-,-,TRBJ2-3,TGTGCCAGCAGCTGGAACCGGGACTCTACGCAGTATTTT,CASSWNRDSTQYF
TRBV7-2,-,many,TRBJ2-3,TGTGCCAGCAGCGGTTATAATACGCAGTATTTT,CASSGYNTQYF
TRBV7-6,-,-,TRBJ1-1,TGTGCCGGCAGCTTACCGAGCTCGGGCACTGAAGCTTTCTTT,CAGSLPSSGTEAFF
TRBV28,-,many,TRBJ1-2,TGTGCCAGCAGTAGGGACAAGAACTATGGCTACACCTTC,CASSRDKNYGYTF
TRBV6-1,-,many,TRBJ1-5,TGTGCCAGCAGTGCCTCCTGGGGGAGAGGGGGTCAGCCCCAGCATTTT,CASSASWGRGGQPQHF